This T cell receptor (beta chain) is drawn from a study of T cell responses to AZD1222 COVID-19 vaccine. Study in general: Second doses that came at about 4 or about 12 weeks were put together.

Concerning this clone: Its antigen is undetermined.

Overall study results and limits: Every sample of the repertoires postdated the peak T cell response. Possibly, clonal diversity was underestimated; donors were largely white British and included more females.

Germline trimming cut 4 bases from V and 4 bases from J; bases unmatched to any gene: 9. The germline V gene encodes CDR1 KGHDR and CDR2 SFDVKD. There are 17 residues in the CDR3. Sequencing was performed with immunoSEQ multiplex PCR; in TCRdb, only in-frame clones are kept and a portion is missing. The repertoire holds roughly 120,000 clones, with 70% to 90% as singletons. V gene TRBV24-1 combines with J gene TRBJ2-1, with 10 nucleotides matching TRBD2. The sample was peripheral blood, taken on day 0 of AZD1222 vaccination. The sequence was collected from an adult in good health. This chain's CDR3 is CATSDVNTSGAYNEQFF. In DNA, the CDR3 is TGTGCCACCAGTGACGTCAATACTAGCGGGGCTTACAATGAGCAGTTCTTC.